This entry lists 6 T cell receptor beta chains sequenced from one sample in a study of monozygotic twins with inflammatory bowel disease. TCRdb reprocessed the 5' RACE reads; each CDR3 protein has one entry and no DNA is given. Its clone listing holds 300,000 to 400,000 distinct CDR3 sequences. The sample comprised blood. The receptors shown here come from a human donor with ulcerative colitis or Crohn's disease, or a healthy co-twin of an affected twin (not recorded which).

V usage is TRBV10-3 and J usage is TRBJ2-7; with no DNA, the TCRdb D assignment of TRBD1 cannot be verified. The CDR3 sequence is 12 residues long. Germline loops: CDR1 ENHRY, CDR2 SYGVKD. This CDR3 reads CAISESGGLQYF.

The chain joins TRBV20-1 to TRBJ2-2; TCRdb calls TRBD1, which cannot be checked without DNA. CDR3 length: 15 amino acids. In germline, CDR1 is DFQATT, CDR2 SNEGSKA (reference sequence). CDR3 loop: CSASWQGAGTGELFF.

The chain couples TRBV29-1 to TRBJ2-3; TCRdb gives TRBD1 as the D gene, but with no DNA this cannot be confirmed. Germline loops: CDR1 SQVTM, CDR2 ANQGSEA. The CDR3 runs 14 residues. This CDR3 is CSVGPGTGRDTQYF.

This chain links TRBV5-1 with TRBJ2-7; without DNA, the TCRdb call of TRBD1 cannot be checked. This CDR3 is built from 15 residues. Per the germline V gene, CDR1 is SGHRS and CDR2 is YFSETQ. Here the CDR3 reads CASSWAGTGKDEQYF.

The J gene is TRBJ2-5, the V gene TRBV4-2; TCRdb gives TRBD2 as the D gene, but with no DNA this cannot be confirmed. The CDR3 has 16 residues. Germline V gene data show CDR1 as LGHNA and CDR2 as YNFKEQ. The CDR3 region is CASSQTGTSGEETQYF.

This chain connects TRBV11-2 to TRBJ2-2; there is no DNA to check the TCRdb D call of TRBD1. Germline values: CDR1 SGHAT, CDR2 FQNNGV. The CDR3 length is 15 residues. The CDR3 here is CASSLEGAGTGELFF. The full variable domain, its missing parts supplied by reference TRBV11-2 and TRBJ2-2, is EAGVAQSPRYKIIEKRQSVAFWCNPISGHATLYWYQQILGQGPKLLIQFQNNGVVDDSQLPKDRFSAERLKGVDSTLKIQPAKLEDSAVYLCASSLEGAGTGELFFGEGSRLTVL.